This record looks at one T cell receptor beta chain sequence and its context. This sample was taken from a study of control samples from healthy donors and cancer patients. The protocol was immunoSEQ multiplex PCR, while the TCRdb copy is restricted to in-frame clones and leaves out a portion. The sample contains more than 150,000 clones, over 85% of which appear only once. Germline-derived CDR1 and CDR2 are LGHDT and YNNKEL (reference sequence). Trimming stripped 2 bases from V and 5 bases from J, with 7 bases between. This CDR3 spans 12 amino acids. Sequenced material: blood. The TCR sequence derives from a man aged 50 to 59 in good health. The chain has TRBV3-1 (or the pseudogene TRBV3-2) and TRBJ2-7; maybe TRBD1 (6 bases). CDR3 sequence reads: CASSQHRDEQYF. As DNA, the CDR3 is TGTGCCAGCAGCCAACACAGGGACGAGCAGTACTTC.